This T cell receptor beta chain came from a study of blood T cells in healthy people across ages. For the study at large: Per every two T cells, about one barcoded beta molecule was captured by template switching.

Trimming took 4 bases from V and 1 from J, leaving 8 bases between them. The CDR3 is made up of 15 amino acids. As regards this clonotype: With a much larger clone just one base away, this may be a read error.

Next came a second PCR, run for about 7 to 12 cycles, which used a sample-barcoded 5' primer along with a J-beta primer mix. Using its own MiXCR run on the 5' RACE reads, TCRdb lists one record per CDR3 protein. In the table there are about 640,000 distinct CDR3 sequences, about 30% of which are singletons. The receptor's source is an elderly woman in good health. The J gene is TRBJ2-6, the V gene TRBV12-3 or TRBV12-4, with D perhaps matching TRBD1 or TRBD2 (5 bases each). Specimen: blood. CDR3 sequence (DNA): TGTGCCAGCAGTTGGGGGAATTCTGGGGCCAACGTCCTGACTTTC. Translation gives CASSWGNSGANVLTF.